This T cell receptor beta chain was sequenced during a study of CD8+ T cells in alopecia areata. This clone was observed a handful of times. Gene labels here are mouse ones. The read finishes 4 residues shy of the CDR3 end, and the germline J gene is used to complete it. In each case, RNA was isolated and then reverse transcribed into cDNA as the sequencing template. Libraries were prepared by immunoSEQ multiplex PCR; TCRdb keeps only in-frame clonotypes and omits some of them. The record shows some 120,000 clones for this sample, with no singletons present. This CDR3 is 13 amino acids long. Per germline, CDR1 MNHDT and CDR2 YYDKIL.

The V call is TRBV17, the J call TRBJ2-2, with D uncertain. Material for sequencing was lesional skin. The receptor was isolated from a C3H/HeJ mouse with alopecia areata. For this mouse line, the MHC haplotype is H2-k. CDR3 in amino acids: CASSSHSTGQLYF. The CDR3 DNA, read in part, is TGTGCTAGCAGTAGTCACAGCACGGGG.